These 22 T cell receptor beta chains came from one sample sequenced in a study of Ad26.COV2.S vaccination and SARS-CoV-2 variants. Treatment: about 20 received Ad26.COV2.S at low or high dose, single or two shots; about five received placebo; per-sample allocation not given. Repertoires come from day 63 after the first vaccine or placebo injection. Profiling relied on immunoSEQ multiplex PCR, and the TCRdb table lists in-frame clones only, not all of them. The sample contains fewer than 400,000 clones, 85% to 90% of which appear only once. Sequencing used peripheral blood, obtained in a trial of Ad26.COV2.S vaccine versus placebo. These receptors were taken from a person between 18 and 65 years old who received the Ad26.COV2.S COVID-19 vaccine or a placebo.

The chain recombines TRBV6-1 with TRBJ1-2; perhaps TRBD1 as D (5 bases). CDR1 and CDR2 (germline): MNHNS, SASEGT. The CDR3 consists of 15 residues. V gave up 3 bases and J gave up 7 bases, with 18 bases separating them. CDR3 in DNA: TGTGCCAGCAGTGACAGCCGGGGCATGGAGGCTGGCTACACCTTC. This translates into CASSDSRGMEAGYTF.

The gene calls are TRBV5-5 and TRBJ2-5; perhaps TRBD2 as D (5 bases). This CDR3 is built from 14 residues. Germline V gene sequence: CDR1 SGHKS, CDR2 YYEKEE (reference sequence). Deletions cut 2 bases from V and 2 bases from J, with 10 bases between. Written as DNA, the CDR3 is TGTGCCAGCAGCTTACCGAGCGGACAAGAGACCCAGTACTTC. This gives the protein CASSLPSGQETQYF.

Remarks on this clone: The junction and the germline gene differ at one end; a read error may be behind it. The rearrangement joins TRBV10-3 to TRBJ1-1; D not resolved. This CDR3 region has 11 residues. The germline gives CDR1 ENHRY, CDR2 SYGVKD. Here the CDR3 DNA reads TGTGCCAGCAGTGAGAGCGGTGAAGCTTTCTTT. Protein product: CASSESGEAFF.

The rearrangement links TRBV19 to TRBJ2-3, with 9 bases aligning to TRBD1. With 5 bases clipped from V and 6 bases from J, the junction kept 12 bases outside the gene matches. The CDR3 is made up of 16 amino acids. Germline CDR1 is LNHDA and CDR2 is SQIVND (reference sequence). The CDR3 DNA is TGTGCCAGTAGTGGCGACAGGGGGTTATTCATTGATACGCAGTATTTT. Protein: CASSGDRGLFIDTQYF.

The V call is TRBV11-2, the J call TRBJ2-1, with TRBD2 matching 11 bases. This CDR3 is 17 amino acids long. V shed 4 bases and J 5 bases; nucleotides not matched to a gene: 10. Germline CDR1 SGHAT, CDR2 FQNNGV. CDR3 in DNA: TGTGCCAGCAGCTCGGAGGGGGGACTAGCGGCAAACAATGAGCAGTTCTTC. Its protein is CASSSEGGLAANNEQFF.

This chain joins TRBV6-5 and TRBJ1-1, with 8 bases identical to TRBD1. The V gene end was trimmed by 7 bases and the J gene end by 1 base; junction bases not matched to a gene: 5. The CDR3 has 14 amino acids. The germline V gene encodes CDR1 MNHEY and CDR2 SVGAGI. CDR3 residues: CASTRDRWNTEAFF. The CDR3 nucleotides are TGTGCCAGCACTCGGGACAGGTGGAACACTGAAGCTTTCTTT.

This clone came up once. This chain connects TRBV7-9 to TRBJ2-1, with D tentatively TRBD2 (6 bases). V shed 1 base and J shed 1 base, with 8 bases lying between them. Germline CDR1 reads SEHNR; CDR2 reads FQNEAQ (reference sequence). The CDR3 has 15 amino acids. CDR3 bases: TGTGCCAGCAGCTTAGGACTAGGTTCCTACAATGAGCAGTTCTTC. Amino acids: CASSLGLGSYNEQFF.

CDR3 sequence reads: CASSFRWSGASGYTF. As DNA, the CDR3 is TGCGCCAGCAGTTTCCGGTGGTCGGGGGCGAGCGGCTACACCTTC. The V call is TRBV4-1, the J call TRBJ1-2, with TRBD1 as a possible D gene (6 bases). The germline gives CDR1 MGHRA, CDR2 YSYEKL. This CDR3 has 15 residues. Trimming left V 6 bases short and J 8 bases short, with 22 bases between.

CDR3 in DNA: TGTGCCAGCAGCCCCGGGACTAGCGGTACCTACGAGCAGTACGTC. It specifies CASSPGTSGTYEQYV. This rearrangement joins TRBV5-6 to TRBJ2-7, with 11 bases lining up with TRBD2. V shed 4 bases and J 2 bases; nucleotides not matched to a gene: 5. The CDR3 covers 15 residues. From germline, CDR1 is SGHDT and CDR2 YYEEEE.

The chain employs TRBV6-2 or TRBV6-3 and TRBJ2-2, with no clear D. V lost 3 bases, J lost 7 bases, and 6 bases lay in between. The germline V gene encodes CDR1 MNHEY and CDR2 SVGEGT. The CDR3 length is 12 residues. The CDR3 spells CASSYGSGELFF. The DNA of the CDR3 is TGTGCCAGCAGTTATGGAAGCGGGGAGCTGTTTTTT.

J is TRBJ2-5 and V is TRBV9, with 11 bases fitting TRBD2. The CDR3 is 17 residues long. Germline V CDR1 and CDR2: SGDLS, YYNGEE. Germline trimming cut 1 base from V and 2 bases from J; bases unmatched to any gene: 7. CDR3 sequence: CASSVTGGLAAQETQYF. The CDR3 DNA reads TGTGCCAGCAGCGTAACGGGGGGACTAGCGGCGCAAGAGACCCAGTACTTC.

J is TRBJ2-3 and V is TRBV6-4; no clear D gene. Per the germline V gene, CDR1 is MRHNA and CDR2 is SNTAGT. The V gene lost 3 bases and the J gene lost 6 bases, with 13 bases spanning the gap. The CDR3 spans 14 residues. DNA for the CDR3: TGTGCCAGCAGTGAGGACCCCTTCAGGGATACGCAGTATTTT. Encoded protein: CASSEDPFRDTQYF.

This chain connects TRBV15 to TRBJ2-2; D might be TRBD1 (5 bases). Trimming removed 0 bases from V and 9 bases from J, with 8 bases in between. CDR1 and CDR2 (germline): LNHNV, YYDKDF (reference sequence). The CDR3 consists of 13 residues. CDR3: CATSREKGRELFF. The DNA for the CDR3 is TGTGCCACCAGCAGAGAGAAGGGGCGGGAGCTGTTTTTT.

This clone has just one count. This chain uses TRBV10-1 with TRBJ2-5, with D perhaps being TRBD1 or TRBD2 (5 bases each). Trimming took 3 bases from V and 1 from J, leaving 15 bases between them. Germline assignment: CDR1 WNHNN and CDR2 SYGVQD (reference sequence). There are 16 residues in the CDR3. CDR3 sequence: CASSDARGKGQETQYF. CDR3 bases: TGCGCCAGCAGTGATGCGAGGGGAAAAGGCCAAGAGACCCAGTACTTC.

The V call is TRBV20-1, the J call TRBJ1-3, with D unresolved. Trimming shortened V by 3 bases and J by 4 bases, and 13 bases separated the two germline ends. Germline CDR1 and CDR2: DFQATT and SNEGSKA (reference sequence). This CDR3 contains 14 residues. DNA of the CDR3: TGCAGTGCTAGTCGCCCGGGTATCGGAAACACCATATATTTT. Protein sequence: CSASRPGIGNTIYF.

The chain has TRBV3-1 (or the pseudogene TRBV3-2) and TRBJ2-3; D remains unclear. V was pared by 9 bases and J by 1 base, with 17 bases between. The CDR3 spans 15 residues. Germline CDR1 LGHDT, CDR2 YNNKEL (reference sequence). CDR3 protein: CASSHPLGGTDTQYF. The CDR3 coding sequence is TGTGCCAGTTCACATCCTCTAGGTGGCACAGATACGCAGTATTTT.

V is TRBV5-1 and J is TRBJ1-1; 8 bases fit TRBD1. CDR3 length: 13 amino acids. From germline, CDR1 is SGHRS and CDR2 YFSETQ. The trim removed 4 bases at V and 11 bases at J, leaving 10 bases unmatched. CDR3 in amino acids: CASSPRWQGAAFF. In DNA form, the CDR3 reads TGCGCCAGCAGCCCACGGTGGCAGGGGGCGGCTTTCTTT.

On this clone: Germline is not matched at one junction end, which may reflect a read error. The chain has TRBV12-3 or TRBV12-4 and TRBJ1-2, with 8 bases aligning to TRBD1. CDR3 length: 11 residues. CDR3 nucleotide sequence: TGTGCCAGCAATCCAGGACAGGGAAACGCCTTC. It specifies CASNPGQGNAF.

The V gene is TRBV6-2 or TRBV6-3, the J gene TRBJ2-1; 11 bases align to TRBD2. Trimming removed 5 bases from V and 3 bases from J; junction bases left unmatched: 6. The CDR3 contains 16 residues. Germline CDR1 MNHEY, CDR2 SVGEGT. DNA for the CDR3: TGTGCCAGCAGTCCCTGGACTAGCGGGCACTACAATGAGCAGTTCTTC. It is translated as CASSPWTSGHYNEQFF.

This clone was seen only a few times. This chain uses TRBV13 with TRBJ2-7; D is unclear. The V end lost 2 bases, the J end lost 2 bases, and 10 bases lay between the germline ends. This CDR3 has 14 residues. Germline lookup yields CDR1 PRHDT and CDR2 FYEKMQ (reference sequence). CDR3: CASSLYNSPYEQYV. The CDR3 DNA reads as TGTGCCAGCAGCTTATACAACTCACCCTACGAGCAGTACGTC.

V usage is TRBV4-1 and J usage is TRBJ1-2; D may be TRBD1 (5 bases). The CDR3 has 15 residues. CDR1 and CDR2 (germline): MGHRA, YSYEKL. Trimming pared 0 bases from V and 8 bases from J, leaving 16 bases between. CDR3: CASSQDWAGLAGYTF. In DNA, the CDR3 is TGCGCCAGCAGCCAAGATTGGGCAGGGCTGGCGGGCTACACCTTC.

This clone was seen only a few times. The rearrangement joins TRBV20-1 to TRBJ1-2; 8 positions agree with TRBD1. Germline trimming cut 5 bases from V and 8 bases from J; bases unmatched to any gene: 4. CDR1 is DFQATT, CDR2 SNEGSKA, per germline (reference sequence). This CDR3 has 11 residues. CDR3 loop: CSAGTGGGYTF. DNA for the CDR3: TGCAGTGCTGGGACAGGTGGCGGCTACACCTTC.